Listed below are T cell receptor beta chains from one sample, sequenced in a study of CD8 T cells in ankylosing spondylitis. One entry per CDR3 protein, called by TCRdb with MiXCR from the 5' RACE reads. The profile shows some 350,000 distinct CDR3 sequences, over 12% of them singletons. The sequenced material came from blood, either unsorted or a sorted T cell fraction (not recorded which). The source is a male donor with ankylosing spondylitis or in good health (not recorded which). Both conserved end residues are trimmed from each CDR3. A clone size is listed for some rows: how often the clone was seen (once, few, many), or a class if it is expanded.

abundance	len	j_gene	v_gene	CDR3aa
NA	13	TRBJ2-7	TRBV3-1	ASSPSAGSAYEQY
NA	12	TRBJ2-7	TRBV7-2	ASSLIRGPYEQY
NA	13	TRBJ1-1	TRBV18	ASSPFDSLNTEAF
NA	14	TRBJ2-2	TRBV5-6	ASSLLRDSITGELF
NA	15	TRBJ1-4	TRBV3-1	ASSQEHSNPGSEKLF
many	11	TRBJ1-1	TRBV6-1	ASSRQLNTEAF
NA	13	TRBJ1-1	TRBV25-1	ASRVMGVGNTEAF
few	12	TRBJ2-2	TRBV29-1	SSRTGTNTGELF
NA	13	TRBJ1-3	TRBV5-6	ASSTGWGAGNTIY
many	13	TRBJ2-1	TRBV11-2	ASSPRKSSYNEQF
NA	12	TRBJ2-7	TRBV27	ASSREGTKYEQY
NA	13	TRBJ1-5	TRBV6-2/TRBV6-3	ASSYSTPMTKPQH
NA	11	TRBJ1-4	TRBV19	ASSGPHNEKLF
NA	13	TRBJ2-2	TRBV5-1	ASSGLLAGAGELF
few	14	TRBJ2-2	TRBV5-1	ASSKPGAEDTGELF
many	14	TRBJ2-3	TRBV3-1	ASSRSSGSGRDTQY
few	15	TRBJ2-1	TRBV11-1	ASSLALRDQRIDEQF
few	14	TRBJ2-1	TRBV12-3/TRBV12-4	ASSLTSGWSGDEQF
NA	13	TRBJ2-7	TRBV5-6	ASSLAPSGSGEQY
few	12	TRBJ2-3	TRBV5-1	ASSGTGPADTQY
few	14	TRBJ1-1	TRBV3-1	ASSQGLSNLNTEAF
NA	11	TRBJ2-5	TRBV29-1	SVLLSGRETQY
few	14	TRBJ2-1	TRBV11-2	ASSRLAGGTYNEQF
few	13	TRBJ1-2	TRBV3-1	ASSQPTGGSYGYT
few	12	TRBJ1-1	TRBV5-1	ASSGDRGVPEAF
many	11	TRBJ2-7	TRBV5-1	ASSSGGPYEQY
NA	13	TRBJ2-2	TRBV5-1	ASSIERGDTGELF
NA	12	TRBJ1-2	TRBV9	ASSAQGAVYGYT
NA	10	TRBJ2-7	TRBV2	ASSLDGGQGK
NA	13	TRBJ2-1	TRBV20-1	SARKPGHSYNEQF
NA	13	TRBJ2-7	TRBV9	ASSVGDRDYYEQY
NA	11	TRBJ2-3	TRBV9	ASSVEGVHTQY
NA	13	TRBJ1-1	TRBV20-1	SARPRQTLNTEAF
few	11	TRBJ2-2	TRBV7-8	ASSSRQYGELF
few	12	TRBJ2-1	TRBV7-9	ASSQGSAGGEQF
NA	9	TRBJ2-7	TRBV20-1	SARGGPEQY
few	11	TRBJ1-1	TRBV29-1	SGRQGGSTEAF
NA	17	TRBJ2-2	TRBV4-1	ASSQGIAHRGVPPGELF